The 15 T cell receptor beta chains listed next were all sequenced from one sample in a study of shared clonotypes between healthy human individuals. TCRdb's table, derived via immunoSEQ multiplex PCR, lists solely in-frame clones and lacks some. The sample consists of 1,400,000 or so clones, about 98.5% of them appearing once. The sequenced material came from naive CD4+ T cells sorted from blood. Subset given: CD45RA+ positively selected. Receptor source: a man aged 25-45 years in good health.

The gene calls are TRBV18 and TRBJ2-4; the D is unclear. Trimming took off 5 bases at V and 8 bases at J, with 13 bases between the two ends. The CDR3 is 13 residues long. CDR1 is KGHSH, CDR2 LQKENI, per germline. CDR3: CASSKWNGDIQYF. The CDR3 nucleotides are TGTGCCAGCTCAAAATGGAACGGAGACATTCAGTACTTC.

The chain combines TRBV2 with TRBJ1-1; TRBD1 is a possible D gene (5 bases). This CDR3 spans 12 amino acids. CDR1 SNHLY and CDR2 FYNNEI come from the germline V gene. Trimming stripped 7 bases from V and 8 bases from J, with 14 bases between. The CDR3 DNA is TGTGCCAGCACTACGTTACGACAGGAAGCTTTCTTT. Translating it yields CASTTLRQEAFF.

The CDR3 bases are TGTGCCAGCAGCCCTGCATCGGCCACCGGGGAGCTGTTTTTT. It specifies CASSPASATGELFF. The rearrangement links TRBV7-3 to TRBJ2-2; no clear D. Germline V CDR1 and CDR2: SGHTA, FQGTGA. The CDR3 covers 14 residues. V was cut by 5 bases and J by 4 bases, with 11 bases left in between. The full variable domain, completed using reference TRBV7-3 and TRBJ2-2, is GAGVSQTPSNKVTEKGKYVELRCDPISGHTALYWYRQSLGQGPEFLIYFQGTGAADDSGLPNDRFFAVRPEGSVSTLKIQRTERGDSAVYLCASSPASATGELFFGEGSRLTVL.

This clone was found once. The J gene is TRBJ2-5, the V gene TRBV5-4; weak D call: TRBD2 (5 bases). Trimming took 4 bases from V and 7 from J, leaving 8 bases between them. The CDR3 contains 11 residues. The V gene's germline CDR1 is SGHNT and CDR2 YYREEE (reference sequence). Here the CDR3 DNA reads TGTGCCAGCAGCCGCGAGGGGACCCAGTACTTC. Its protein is CASSREGTQYF.

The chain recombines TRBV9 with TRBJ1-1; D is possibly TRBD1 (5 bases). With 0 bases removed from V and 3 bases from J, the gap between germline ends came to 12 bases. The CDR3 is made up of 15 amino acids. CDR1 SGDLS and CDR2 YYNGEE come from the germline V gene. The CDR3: CASSVDQVGDTEAFF. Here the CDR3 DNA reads TGTGCCAGCAGCGTAGATCAGGTGGGGGACACTGAAGCTTTCTTT.

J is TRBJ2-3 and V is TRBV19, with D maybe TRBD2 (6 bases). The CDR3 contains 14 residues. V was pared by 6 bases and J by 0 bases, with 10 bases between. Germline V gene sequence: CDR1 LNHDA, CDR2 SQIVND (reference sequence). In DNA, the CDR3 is TGTGCCAGTAGATGGAGCGGGAGCACAGATACGCAGTATTTT. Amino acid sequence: CASRWSGSTDTQYF.

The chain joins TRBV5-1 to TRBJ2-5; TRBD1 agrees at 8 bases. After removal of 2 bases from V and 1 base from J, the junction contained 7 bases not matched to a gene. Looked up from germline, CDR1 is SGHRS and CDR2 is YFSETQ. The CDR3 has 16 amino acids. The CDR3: CASSLATGQGQETQYF. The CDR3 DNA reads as TGCGCCAGCAGCTTAGCAACAGGACAGGGCCAAGAGACCCAGTACTTC.

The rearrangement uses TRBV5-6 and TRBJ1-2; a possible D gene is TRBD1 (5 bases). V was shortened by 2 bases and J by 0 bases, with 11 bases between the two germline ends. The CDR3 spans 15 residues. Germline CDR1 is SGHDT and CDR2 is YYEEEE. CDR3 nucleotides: TGTGCCAGCAGCTTTTCAGGGATAGCTAACTATGGCTACACCTTC. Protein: CASSFSGIANYGYTF.

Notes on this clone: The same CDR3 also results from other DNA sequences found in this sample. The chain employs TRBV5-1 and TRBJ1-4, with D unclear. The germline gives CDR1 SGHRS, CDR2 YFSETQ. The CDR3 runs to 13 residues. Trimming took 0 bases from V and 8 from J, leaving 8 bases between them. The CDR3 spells CASSLGVGEKLFF. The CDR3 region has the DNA TGCGCCAGCAGCTTGGGTGTCGGAGAAAAACTGTTTTTT.

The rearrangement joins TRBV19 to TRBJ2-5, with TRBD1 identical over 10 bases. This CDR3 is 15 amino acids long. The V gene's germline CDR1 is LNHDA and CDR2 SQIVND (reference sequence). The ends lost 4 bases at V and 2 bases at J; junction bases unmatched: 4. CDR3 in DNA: TGTGCCAGTAGTACAGGGACAGGGGCACAAGAGACCCAGTACTTC. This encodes CASSTGTGAQETQYF.

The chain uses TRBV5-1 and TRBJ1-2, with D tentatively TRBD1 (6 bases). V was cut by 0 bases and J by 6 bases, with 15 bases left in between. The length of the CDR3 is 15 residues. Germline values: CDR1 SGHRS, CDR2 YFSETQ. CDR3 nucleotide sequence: TGCGCCAGCAGCTTGGGTGACAGGCAGGGGCATGGCTACACCTTC. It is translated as CASSLGDRQGHGYTF.

CDR3 sequence (DNA): TGTGCCAGCAGTTTTTCCCGACTTTCCGGGGGCTACACCTTC. It translates to CASSFSRLSGGYTF. The chain is built from TRBV28 and TRBJ1-2; D remains unclear. Germline V CDR1 and CDR2: MDHEN, SYDVKM. Trimming left V 3 bases short and J 8 bases short, with 16 bases between. This CDR3 has 14 residues.

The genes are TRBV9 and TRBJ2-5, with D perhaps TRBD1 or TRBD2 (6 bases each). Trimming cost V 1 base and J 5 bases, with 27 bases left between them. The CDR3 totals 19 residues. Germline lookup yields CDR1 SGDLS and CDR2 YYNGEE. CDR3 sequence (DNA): TGTGCCAGCAGCGTAAGTGGGACAAGGGTGCCGGGAGCTCAGGAGACCCAGTACTTC. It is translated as CASSVSGTRVPGAQETQYF.

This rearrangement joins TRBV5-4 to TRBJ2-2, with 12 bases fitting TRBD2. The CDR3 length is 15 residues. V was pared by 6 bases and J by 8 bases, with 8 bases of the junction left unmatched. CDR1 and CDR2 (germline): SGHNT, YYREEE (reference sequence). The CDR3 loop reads CASTRTSGMGGELFF. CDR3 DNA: TGTGCCAGCACAAGGACTAGCGGGATGGGAGGGGAGCTGTTTTTT.

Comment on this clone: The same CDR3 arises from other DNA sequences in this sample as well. CDR3: CASSLLGIQETQYF. CDR3 sequence (DNA): TGTGCCAGCAGCTTGCTAGGGATCCAAGAGACCCAGTACTTC. This chain uses TRBV7-9 with TRBJ2-5; D remains ambiguous. The CDR3 runs 14 residues. V lost 3 bases to trimming and J lost 1 base, with 9 bases between them. Germline V gene data show CDR1 as SEHNR and CDR2 as FQNEAQ (reference sequence).